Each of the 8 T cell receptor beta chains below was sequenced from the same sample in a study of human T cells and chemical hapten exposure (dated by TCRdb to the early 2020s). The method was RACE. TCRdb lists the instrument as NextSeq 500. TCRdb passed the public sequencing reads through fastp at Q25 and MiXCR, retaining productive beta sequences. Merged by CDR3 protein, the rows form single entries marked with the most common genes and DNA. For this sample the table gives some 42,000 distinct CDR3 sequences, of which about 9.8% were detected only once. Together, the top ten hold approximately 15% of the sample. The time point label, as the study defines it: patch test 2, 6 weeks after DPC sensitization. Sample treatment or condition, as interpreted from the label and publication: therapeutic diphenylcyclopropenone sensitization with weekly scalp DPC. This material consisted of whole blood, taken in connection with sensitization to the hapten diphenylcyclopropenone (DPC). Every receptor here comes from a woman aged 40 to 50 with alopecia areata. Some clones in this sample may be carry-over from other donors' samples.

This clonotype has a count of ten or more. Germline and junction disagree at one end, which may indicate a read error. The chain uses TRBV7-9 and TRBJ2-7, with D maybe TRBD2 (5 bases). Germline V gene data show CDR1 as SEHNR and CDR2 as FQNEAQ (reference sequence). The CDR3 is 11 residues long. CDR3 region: CASSDRGSLDF. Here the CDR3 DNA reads TGTGCCAGCAGCGATCGGGGATCGCTGGACTTC. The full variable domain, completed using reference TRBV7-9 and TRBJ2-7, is DTGVSQNPRHKITKRGQNVTFRCDPISEHNRLYWYRQTLGQGPEFLTYFQNEAQLEKSRLLSDRFSAERPKGSFSTLEIQRTEQGDSAMYLCASSDRGSLDFGPGTRLTVT.

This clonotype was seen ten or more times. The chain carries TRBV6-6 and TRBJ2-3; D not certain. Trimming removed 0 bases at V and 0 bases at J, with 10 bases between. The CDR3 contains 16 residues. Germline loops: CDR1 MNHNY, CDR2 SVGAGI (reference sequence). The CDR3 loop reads CASSYSGQTSTDTQYF. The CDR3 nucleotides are TGTGCCAGCAGTTACTCGGGCCAGACTAGCACAGATACGCAGTATTTT.

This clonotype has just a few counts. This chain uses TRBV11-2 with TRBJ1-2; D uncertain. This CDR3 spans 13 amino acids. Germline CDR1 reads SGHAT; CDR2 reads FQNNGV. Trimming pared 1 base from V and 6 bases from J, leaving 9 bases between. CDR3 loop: CASSLGGNNGYTF. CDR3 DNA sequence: TGTGCCAGCAGCTTAGGTGGTAATAATGGCTACACCTTC.

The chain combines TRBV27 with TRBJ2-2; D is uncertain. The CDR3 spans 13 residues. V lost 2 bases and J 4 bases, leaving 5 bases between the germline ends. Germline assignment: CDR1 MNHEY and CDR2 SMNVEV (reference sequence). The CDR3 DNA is TGTGCCAGCAGTTTAATGAGCACCGGGGAGCTGTTTTTT. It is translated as CASSLMSTGELFF.

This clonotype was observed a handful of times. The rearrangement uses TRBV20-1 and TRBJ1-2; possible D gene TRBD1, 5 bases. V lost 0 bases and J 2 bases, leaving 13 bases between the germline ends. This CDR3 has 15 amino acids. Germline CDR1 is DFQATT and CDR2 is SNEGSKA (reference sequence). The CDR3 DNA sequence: TGCAGTGCTAGAGATCCTCGGACAATAAACTATGGCTACACCTTC. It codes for CSARDPRTINYGYTF.

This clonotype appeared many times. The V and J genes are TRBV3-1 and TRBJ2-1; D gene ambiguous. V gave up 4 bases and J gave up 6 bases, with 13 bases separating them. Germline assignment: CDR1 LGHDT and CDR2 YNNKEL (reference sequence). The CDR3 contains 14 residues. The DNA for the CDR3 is TGTGCCAGCAGCCCACCTTGGGGTTCCAATGAGCAGTTCTTC. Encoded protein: CASSPPWGSNEQFF.

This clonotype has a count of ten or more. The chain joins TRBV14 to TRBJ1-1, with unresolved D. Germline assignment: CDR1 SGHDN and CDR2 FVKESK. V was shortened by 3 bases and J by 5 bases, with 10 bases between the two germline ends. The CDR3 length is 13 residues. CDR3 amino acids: CASSHVGGTEAFF. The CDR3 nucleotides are TGTGCCAGCAGCCACGTGGGTGGTACTGAAGCTTTCTTT.

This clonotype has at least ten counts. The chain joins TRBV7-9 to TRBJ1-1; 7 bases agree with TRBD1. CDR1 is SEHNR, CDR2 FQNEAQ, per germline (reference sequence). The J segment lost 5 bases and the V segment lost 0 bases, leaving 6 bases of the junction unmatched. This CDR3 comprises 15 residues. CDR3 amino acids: CASSLAQGGATEAFF. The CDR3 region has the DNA TGTGCCAGCAGCTTAGCGCAGGGGGGAGCGACTGAAGCTTTCTTT.